The 31 T cell receptor beta chains below all came from one sample that was sequenced in a study of graft-versus-host responses after intestinal transplantation. These receptors' targets are unknown. The method was immunoSEQ multiplex PCR; TCRdb's version includes in-frame clones alone and lacks a portion of them. The sample shows 80,000 to 95,000 clones, about nine tenths of them seen only once. The specimen was unstimulated CD4+ T cells sorted from spleen or lymph node cells, collected before transplant. The receptors stem from a human donor who was the organ donor for an intestinal transplant.

This clone was seen a single time. The chain joins TRBV7-3 to TRBJ2-3, with TRBD2 matching over 10 bases. The length of the CDR3 is 20 residues. CDR1 SGHTA and CDR2 FQGTGA come from the germline V gene. V lost 4 bases to trimming and J lost 6 bases; unmatched junction nucleotides: 22. In nucleotides, the CDR3 is TGTGCCAGCAGCTCCCCCCGGACTAGCGGAAATGAGGGACACCGCGATACGCAGTATTTT. Translating gives CASSSPRTSGNEGHRDTQYF.

V and J are TRBV5-1 and TRBJ2-1, with D maybe TRBD1 (6 bases). Trimming took off 1 base at V and 1 base at J, with 18 bases between the two ends. This CDR3 spans 18 amino acids. Germline CDR1 is SGHRS and CDR2 is YFSETQ. The CDR3 coding sequence is TGCGCCAGCAGCTTGCTCCTTGGGGGCCGTCGTTCCTACAATGAGCAGTTCTTC. This encodes CASSLLLGGRRSYNEQFF.

V gene TRBV4-1 combines with J gene TRBJ1-5; 7 bases fit TRBD1. Losses at the gene ends were 3 bases for V and 3 bases for J; bases not matched to a gene: 2. The CDR3 loop spans 14 amino acids. Germline V gene lookup returns CDR1 MGHRA and CDR2 YSYEKL. The CDR3 DNA sequence: TGCGCCAGCAGCCACGGGACAGCCAATCAGCCCCAGCATTTT. Translating it yields CASSHGTANQPQHF.

V usage is TRBV7-9 and J usage is TRBJ1-2, with TRBD1 identical over 8 bases. This CDR3 contains 15 residues. Germline CDR1 is SEHNR and CDR2 is FQNEAQ (reference sequence). V lost 5 bases and J lost 7; bases outside the gene matches: 12. DNA of the CDR3: TGTGCCAGCAGCCTCCTTGGACAGGGAGTCGGTGGCTACACCTTC. Translation: CASSLLGQGVGGYTF.

This chain connects TRBV18 to TRBJ2-7; 9 nucleotides align to TRBD1. V trimming: 6 bases; J trimming: 2 bases; junction bases outside the gene matches: 5. Germline V gene lookup returns CDR1 KGHSH and CDR2 LQKENI. The CDR3 contains 14 residues. For the CDR3, the DNA is TGTGCCAGCTCCCCCGGGACAGGGACCTACGAGCAGTACTTC. Translated, it gives CASSPGTGTYEQYF. Looking up the rest from reference TRBV18 and TRBJ2-7 gives the full variable domain: NAGVMQNPRHLVRRRGQEARLRCSPMKGHSHVYWYRQLPEEGLKFMVYLQKENIIDESGMPKERFSAEFPKEGPSILRIQQVVRGDSAAYFCASSPGTGTYEQYFGPGTRLTVT.

The chain has TRBV5-5 and TRBJ1-5; D may be TRBD1 (5 bases). The germline V gene has CDR1 SGHKS and CDR2 YYEKEE (reference sequence). Trimming cost V 0 bases and J 3 bases, with 7 bases left between them. The CDR3 has 14 amino acids. CDR3 in amino acids: CASSLVTDNQPQHF. The CDR3, as DNA: TGTGCCAGCAGCTTGGTGACAGACAATCAGCCCCAGCATTTT. The whole variable domain, filled in from reference TRBV5-5 and TRBJ1-5, reads DAGVTQSPTHLIKTRGQQVTLRCSPISGHKSVSWYQQVLGQGPQFIFQYYEKEERGRGNFPDRFSARQFPNYSSELNVNALLLGDSALYLCASSLVTDNQPQHFGDGTRLSIL.

The chain recombines TRBV4-3 with TRBJ2-1, with a possible D match to TRBD2 (9 bases). CDR3 length: 15 residues. Trimming took off 3 bases at V and 6 bases at J, with 15 bases between the two ends. The V gene's germline CDR1 is LGHNA and CDR2 YSLEER. CDR3 in DNA: TGCGCCAGCAGCCACGGACAGGGACTAGCCAATGAGCAGTTCTTC. Its translation is CASSHGQGLANEQFF.

J is TRBJ2-3 and V is TRBV9; 9 bases map to TRBD2. The CDR3 runs to 17 residues. V lost 0 bases and J lost 0; bases outside the gene matches: 5. Germline CDR1 SGDLS, CDR2 YYNGEE. The DNA of the CDR3 is TGTGCCAGCAGCGTAGACCTAGCGGGACGCAGCACAGATACGCAGTATTTT. As protein: CASSVDLAGRSTDTQYF.

The J gene is TRBJ1-3, the V gene TRBV4-3; no firm D call. The V and J ends lost 5 bases and 0 bases respectively, with 11 bases between them. CDR1 LGHNA and CDR2 YSLEER come from the germline V gene. This CDR3 contains 15 residues. The CDR3 spells CASSYRHRSGNTIYF. The CDR3 DNA sequence: TGCGCCAGCAGCTATAGACACCGCTCTGGAAACACCATATATTTT.

This chain joins TRBV5-1 and TRBJ1-5, with TRBD1 matching over 7 bases. The CDR3 runs to 15 residues. V was pared by 4 bases and J by 5 bases, with 9 bases of the junction left unmatched. CDR1 is SGHRS, CDR2 YFSETQ, per germline. The CDR3 reads CASSLTTGKDQPQHF. For the CDR3, the DNA is TGCGCCAGCAGCCTAACGACAGGGAAGGATCAGCCCCAGCATTTT.

The chain recombines TRBV10-3 with TRBJ1-4, with D tentatively TRBD1 (5 bases). CDR1 is ENHRY and CDR2 is SYGVKD in the germline V gene. This CDR3 is 13 amino acids long. Trimming took off 6 bases at V and 5 bases at J, with 10 bases between the two ends. CDR3 residues: CAISPRQNEKLFF. The CDR3 DNA is TGTGCCATCAGCCCGAGACAGAATGAAAAACTGTTTTTT.

The J gene is TRBJ1-1, the V gene TRBV15; 7 nucleotides match TRBD1. The CDR3 totals 16 residues. CDR1 is LNHNV and CDR2 is YYDKDF in the germline V gene (reference sequence). V shed 1 base and J 1 base; nucleotides not matched to a gene: 6. CDR3 protein: CATSRVMTGPNTEAFF. The DNA for the CDR3 is TGTGCCACCAGCAGAGTTATGACAGGGCCGAACACTGAAGCTTTCTTT.

The chain recombines TRBV2 with TRBJ1-5, with TRBD1 identical over 7 bases. The junction had 8 bases not matched to a gene; V was cut back by 6 bases and J by 6 bases. Looked up from germline, CDR1 is SNHLY and CDR2 is FYNNEI. This CDR3 is 14 amino acids long. The CDR3 DNA reads TGTGCCAGCAGCCCTAACAGGGGAGGTCAGCCCCAGCATTTT. Its protein is CASSPNRGGQPQHF.

The CDR3 sequence: CASSEDSRVYF. DNA for the CDR3: TGTGCCAGCAGTGAAGACAGTCGAGTATATTTT. The gene calls are TRBV2 and TRBJ1-3; D unresolved. Trimming shortened V by 1 base and J by 14 bases, and 9 bases separated the two germline ends. The CDR3 has 11 amino acids. Germline V CDR1 and CDR2: SNHLY, FYNNEI.

The V and J genes are TRBV30 and TRBJ2-1, with D possibly matching TRBD2 (6 bases). The CDR3 runs to 14 residues. The germline gives CDR1 GTSNPN, CDR2 SVGIG (reference sequence). Trimming took 8 bases from V and 1 from J, leaving 15 bases between them. The CDR3 DNA reads as TGTGCCAGTACCCCTAGCGATTCCTACAATGAGCAGTTCTTC. Amino acids: CASTPSDSYNEQFF.

The genes are TRBV5-4 and TRBJ2-3; TRBD2 matches at 7 bases. V dropped 3 bases and J dropped 4; count of bases not matched to a gene: 8. The CDR3 has 15 amino acids. CDR1 and CDR2 from the germline V gene are SGHNT and YYREEE (reference sequence). The CDR3 coding sequence is TGTGCCAGCAGCTGGGTTAGCGGGCGAGCAGATACGCAGTATTTT. Protein: CASSWVSGRADTQYF. Using reference TRBV5-4 and TRBJ2-3 for the parts outside the CDR3, the full variable domain is ETGVTQSPTHLIKTRGQQVTLRCSSQSGHNTVSWYQQALGQGPQFIFQYYREEENGRGNFPPRFSGLQFPNYSSELNVNALELDDSALYLCASSWVSGRADTQYFGPGTRLTVL.

This clone has more than one count but fewer than ten. V gene TRBV25-1 combines with J gene TRBJ2-1; 9 positions agree with TRBD2. The CDR3 runs to 15 residues. The germline V gene encodes CDR1 MGHDK and CDR2 SYGVNS. The V segment lost 1 base and the J segment 8 bases; nucleotides outside the gene matches: 6. The CDR3 spells CASSELGGGAYEQFF. DNA for the CDR3: TGTGCCAGCAGTGAATTAGGCGGGGGGGCCTATGAGCAGTTCTTC.

The chain employs TRBV28 and TRBJ2-1; 10 bases are a match to TRBD2. Germline lookup yields CDR1 MDHEN and CDR2 SYDVKM. The CDR3 consists of 16 residues. After removal of 6 bases from V and 1 base from J, the junction contained 6 bases not matched to a gene. The DNA for the CDR3 is TGTGCCAGCAGGTACCTAGCGGGGGTTTCCTACAATGAGCAGTTCTTC. This translates into CASRYLAGVSYNEQFF. Full variable domain (missing parts from reference TRBV28 and TRBJ2-1): DVKVTQSSRYLVKRTGEKVFLECVQDMDHENMFWYRQDPGLGLRLIYFSYDVKMKEKGDIPEGYSVSREKKERFSLILESASTNQTSMYLCASRYLAGVSYNEQFFGPGTRLTVL.

This clone was picked up a small number of times. The chain has TRBV5-1 and TRBJ2-3; 9 nucleotides align to TRBD2. V lost 0 bases, J lost 5 bases, and 10 bases stayed unmatched. The CDR3 spans 17 residues. The germline CDR1 and CDR2 sequences are SGHRS and YFSETQ. CDR3 residues: CASSLGASGDSGDTQYF. DNA for the CDR3: TGCGCCAGCAGCTTGGGGGCTAGCGGGGATTCAGGAGATACGCAGTATTTT.

This chain links TRBV9 with TRBJ1-1; tentative D call: TRBD1 (6 bases). Per the germline V gene, CDR1 is SGDLS and CDR2 is YYNGEE. The CDR3 contains 14 residues. Trimming took 1 base from V and 0 from J, leaving 7 bases between them. The CDR3 nucleotides read TGTGCCAGCAGCGTAACAGGGATGAACACTGAAGCTTTCTTT. This sequence encodes CASSVTGMNTEAFF.

The V call is TRBV7-2, the J call TRBJ1-1; no clear D. Between the trimmed V and J ends, which lost 5 bases and 7 bases, there was a span of 14 bases. In germline, CDR1 is SGHTA, CDR2 FQGNSA. CDR3 length: 13 amino acids. This CDR3 is CASSRNRRNEAFF. CDR3 sequence (DNA): TGTGCCAGCAGCAGAAACAGAAGGAATGAAGCTTTCTTT. Full variable domain (rest looked up from reference TRBV7-2 and TRBJ1-1): GAGVSQSPSNKVTEKGKDVELRCDPISGHTALYWYRQSLGQGLEFLIYFQGNSAPDKSGLPSDRFSAERTGGSVSTLTIQRTQQEDSAVYLCASSRNRRNEAFFGQGTRLTVV.

CDR3 in amino acids: CASSEQGSSYNEQFF. CDR3 bases: TGTGCCAGCAGTGAACAGGGAAGCTCCTACAATGAGCAGTTCTTC. The genes are TRBV6-1 and TRBJ2-1; TRBD1 is a possible D gene (5 bases). V was trimmed by 2 bases and J by 0 bases, leaving 8 bases between them. Per the germline V gene, CDR1 is MNHNS and CDR2 is SASEGT. The CDR3 runs 15 residues.

The chain has TRBV18 and TRBJ2-3; TRBD1 is a possible D gene (6 bases). The CDR3 runs to 17 residues. Trimming shortened V by 6 bases and J by 3 bases, and 22 bases separated the two germline ends. The V gene's germline CDR1 is KGHSH and CDR2 LQKENI. CDR3 DNA: TGTGCCAGCTCGCCCTTAAGGACAGATTCGGCAACAGATACGCAGTATTTT. Translation: CASSPLRTDSATDTQYF. Using reference TRBV18 and TRBJ2-3 for the parts outside the CDR3, the full variable domain is NAGVMQNPRHLVRRRGQEARLRCSPMKGHSHVYWYRQLPEEGLKFMVYLQKENIIDESGMPKERFSAEFPKEGPSILRIQQVVRGDSAAYFCASSPLRTDSATDTQYFGPGTRLTVL.

The chain uses TRBV11-1 and TRBJ2-1; the match to TRBD1 covers 8 bases. From germline, CDR1 is SGHAT and CDR2 FQDESV (reference sequence). The CDR3 sequence is 16 residues long. V dropped 5 bases and J dropped 1; count of bases not matched to a gene: 7. The CDR3 sequence is CASSPRTGGSYNEQFF. The CDR3 DNA follows: TGTGCCAGCAGCCCGAGAACAGGGGGTTCCTACAATGAGCAGTTCTTC.

The chain employs TRBV18 and TRBJ2-1, with 13 bases matching TRBD2. This CDR3 spans 16 amino acids. Germline V CDR1 and CDR2: KGHSH, LQKENI. Trimming took 1 base from V and 6 from J; bases not matched to a gene: 3. CDR3 sequence (DNA): TGTGCCAGCTCACCACGGACTAGCGGGGGTCTCAATGAGCAGTTCTTC. As protein: CASSPRTSGGLNEQFF.

The chain links TRBV25-1 to TRBJ2-6; D possibly corresponds to TRBD2 (5 bases). CDR1 MGHDK and CDR2 SYGVNS come from the germline V gene. This CDR3 region has 16 residues. The V gene lost 8 bases and the J gene lost 2 bases, with 16 bases spanning the gap. CDR3 in DNA: TGTGCCAGCGGTGGAGGAGTAGCCACTGGGGCCAACGTCCTGACTTTC. It codes for CASGGGVATGANVLTF.

The rearrangement links TRBV5-1 to TRBJ1-1, with a possible D match to TRBD1 (6 bases). The germline V and J ends were trimmed by 5 bases and 0 bases, with 14 bases remaining between them. The germline V gene encodes CDR1 SGHRS and CDR2 YFSETQ. This CDR3 contains 15 residues. In DNA form, the CDR3 reads TGCGCCAGCAGTTCCTCGAGGGGGATGAACACTGAAGCTTTCTTT. It translates to CASSSSRGMNTEAFF.

The chain uses TRBV19 and TRBJ2-7; D is perhaps TRBD2 (6 bases). The CDR3 loop spans 13 amino acids. V lost 1 base to trimming and J lost 5 bases, with 9 bases between them. From germline, CDR1 is LNHDA and CDR2 SQIVND (reference sequence). CDR3 sequence: CASSIGGGDEQYF. The DNA of the CDR3 is TGTGCCAGTAGTATAGGGGGAGGAGACGAGCAGTACTTC.

V and J are TRBV9 and TRBJ2-3, with D perhaps TRBD1 (5 bases). Germline V CDR1 and CDR2: SGDLS, YYNGEE. The CDR3 contains 14 residues. Trimming pared 0 bases from V and 7 bases from J, leaving 12 bases between. CDR3 amino acids: CASSVGPKGYTQYF. CDR3 in DNA: TGTGCCAGCAGCGTAGGCCCGAAGGGGTATACGCAGTATTTT.

CDR3 sequence reads: CASSLAGGRETQYF. The CDR3 DNA follows: TGCGCCAGCAGCTTAGCGGGGGGGAGGGAGACCCAGTACTTC. The chain uses TRBV4-1 and TRBJ2-5; 11 nucleotides match TRBD2. The CDR3 runs to 14 residues. Per the germline V gene, CDR1 is MGHRA and CDR2 is YSYEKL. V was pared by 5 bases and J by 5 bases, with 4 bases of the junction left unmatched.

This clone is a singleton in its sample. The genes are TRBV19 and TRBJ1-2, with no clear D. The CDR3 contains 14 residues. CDR1 is LNHDA and CDR2 is SQIVND in the germline V gene (reference sequence). V was trimmed by 7 bases and J by 2 bases, leaving 14 bases between them. CDR3 sequence: CASNGQAQNYGYTF. As DNA, the CDR3 is TGTGCCAGTAATGGGCAGGCCCAAAACTATGGCTACACCTTC.